This entry lists 23 T cell receptor beta chains sequenced from one sample in a study of blood T cell repertoires in COVID-19. The data were produced by immunoSEQ multiplex PCR, yet TCRdb's version contains in-frame clones alone and is incomplete. The table lists approximately 200,000 clones, 80% to 90% of them singletons. The sequencing input was peripheral blood. Receptors originate from a human donor with active or convalescent COVID-19. The donor label of this sample is uncertain.

This clone appeared a single time. The gene calls are TRBV4-1 and TRBJ1-2, with TRBD1 matching over 10 bases. CDR3 length: 13 residues. J was trimmed by 11 bases and V by 1 base; bases with no gene match: 4. The germline V gene has CDR1 MGHRA and CDR2 YSYEKL. This chain's CDR3 is CASSQVPGQGYTF. CDR3 nucleotides: TGCGCCAGCAGCCAAGTCCCGGGACAGGGGTACACCTTC.

The chain couples TRBV7-6 to TRBJ2-7; D possibly corresponds to TRBD2 (5 bases). Trimming cost V 2 bases and J 5 bases, with 13 bases left between them. Germline V gene lookup returns CDR1 SGHVS and CDR2 FNYEAQ. This CDR3 contains 14 residues. CDR3: CASSLSPGMDEQYF. In nucleotides, the CDR3 is TGTGCCAGCAGCTTATCCCCCGGGATGGACGAGCAGTACTTC.

The chain uses TRBV12-3 or TRBV12-4 and TRBJ1-2, with 9 bases fitting TRBD1. The CDR3 has 13 residues. The trim removed 6 bases at V and 7 bases at J, leaving 6 bases unmatched. The CDR3, as DNA: TGTGCCAGCAGCTCCACAGGGGGCGGTGGCTACACCTTC. Its protein is CASSSTGGGGYTF.

This clone was counted a few times. The chain joins TRBV30 to TRBJ2-7, with D possibly being TRBD2 (7 bases). Germline CDR1 GTSNPN, CDR2 SVGIG (reference sequence). The germline V and J ends were trimmed by 4 bases and 5 bases, with 15 bases remaining between them. The CDR3 consists of 13 residues. For the CDR3, the DNA is TGTGCCTGGAATGCGGGGGCTTGGGACGAGCAGTACTTC. Protein product: CAWNAGAWDEQYF.

V gene TRBV4-2 combines with J gene TRBJ1-1; possible D gene TRBD1, 5 bases. Between the trimmed V and J ends, which lost 1 base and 0 bases, there was a span of 9 bases. Germline V gene lookup returns CDR1 LGHNA and CDR2 YNFKEQ. CDR3 length equals 15 residues. CDR3 bases: TGTGCCAGCAGCCAAGGGGACTATCTGAACACTGAAGCTTTCTTT. Translating gives CASSQGDYLNTEAFF.

For the CDR3, the DNA is TGCGCCAGCAGTGAGGGGGCAGGGGGAGAGACCCAGTACTTC. This codes for CASSEGAGGETQYF. The chain recombines TRBV10-1 with TRBJ2-5, with 7 bases aligning to TRBD1. The J segment lost 4 bases and the V segment lost 2 bases, leaving 4 bases of the junction unmatched. Per germline, CDR1 WNHNN and CDR2 SYGVQD (reference sequence). The CDR3 consists of 14 residues.

This chain links TRBV9 with TRBJ2-5, with 9 nucleotides matching TRBD2. The germline V gene has CDR1 SGDLS and CDR2 YYNGEE. CDR3 length equals 15 residues. V dropped 4 bases and J dropped 4; count of bases not matched to a gene: 8. CDR3: CASSLGRGGTETQYF. DNA of the CDR3: TGTGCCAGCAGCCTGGGGCGGGGGGGCACAGAGACCCAGTACTTC.

The chain recombines TRBV2 with TRBJ2-3; 8 positions agree with TRBD2. With V trimmed by 4 bases and J by 6 bases, 9 bases remained unmatched. CDR1 is SNHLY and CDR2 is FYNNEI in the germline V gene. The CDR3 contains 15 residues. The DNA of the CDR3 is TGTGCCAGCAGTGCTGATAGCGGGGCGGGGGATACGCAGTATTTT. This gives the protein CASSADSGAGDTQYF.

This clone has only a few counts. The chain is built from TRBV6-6 and TRBJ2-2; D is perhaps TRBD2 (6 bases). Per germline, CDR1 MNHNY and CDR2 SVGAGI (reference sequence). Trimming stripped 0 bases from V and 6 bases from J, with 11 bases between. The length of the CDR3 is 15 residues. The CDR3 region has the DNA TGTGCCAGCAGTTACTCCGGGACTCCTCCCGGGGAGCTGTTTTTT. This sequence encodes CASSYSGTPPGELFF.

V is TRBV4-1 and J is TRBJ1-2; no firm D call. Trimming stripped 0 bases from V and 3 bases from J, with 8 bases between. The CDR3 is made up of 14 amino acids. Per the germline V gene, CDR1 is MGHRA and CDR2 is YSYEKL. CDR3 loop: CASSQESADYGYTF. The CDR3 region has the DNA TGCGCCAGCAGCCAAGAAAGCGCAGACTATGGCTACACCTTC.

This chain's CDR3 is CASSIAGYSYNEQFF. The CDR3 DNA follows: TGTGCCAGTAGTATCGCGGGGTACTCCTACAATGAGCAGTTCTTC. This chain uses TRBV19 with TRBJ2-1, with a tentative D call TRBD2 (6 bases). The CDR3 spans 15 residues. Germline loops: CDR1 LNHDA, CDR2 SQIVND (reference sequence). Trimming stripped 3 bases from V and 0 bases from J, with 9 bases between. Using reference TRBV19 and TRBJ2-1 for the parts outside the CDR3, the full variable domain is DGGITQSPKYLFRKEGQNVTLSCEQNLNHDAMYWYRQDPGQGLRLIYYSQIVNDFQKGDIAEGYSVSREKKESFPLTVTSAQKNPTAFYLCASSIAGYSYNEQFFGPGTRLTVL.

This sequence joins TRBV6-5 and TRBJ1-5; TRBD1 matches 10 bases. From germline, CDR1 is MNHEY and CDR2 SVGAGI. V gave up 2 bases and J gave up 7 bases; unmatched junction bases: 5. The CDR3 has 15 residues. The CDR3 is CASSYGTGDGQPQHF. The CDR3 nucleotides are TGTGCCAGCAGTTACGGGACAGGGGACGGCCAGCCCCAGCATTTT.

This chain joins TRBV6-1 and TRBJ2-5; tentatively, D is TRBD2 (6 bases). Per the germline V gene, CDR1 is MNHNS and CDR2 is SASEGT. This CDR3 is 15 amino acids long. Trimming left V 3 bases short and J 2 bases short, with 13 bases between. The CDR3 spells CASSDLGTAQETQYF. In DNA, the CDR3 is TGTGCCAGCAGTGACCTAGGGACTGCGCAAGAGACCCAGTACTTC.

The chain couples TRBV19 to TRBJ1-2; D is perhaps TRBD1 (5 bases). The V gene's germline CDR1 is LNHDA and CDR2 SQIVND (reference sequence). CDR3 length: 16 residues. Trimming stripped 0 bases from V and 0 bases from J, with 11 bases between. This CDR3 reads CASSIDTTGPNYGYTF. CDR3 nucleotide sequence: TGTGCCAGTAGTATAGACACAACAGGCCCTAACTATGGCTACACCTTC.

The chain links TRBV6-1 to TRBJ2-7, with unresolved D. Looked up from germline, CDR1 is MNHNS and CDR2 is SASEGT. The CDR3 covers 16 residues. V lost 0 bases and J 0 bases, leaving 12 bases between the germline ends. The CDR3 protein is CASSEAWQSSSYEQYF. CDR3 DNA: TGTGCCAGCAGTGAAGCGTGGCAGTCAAGCTCCTACGAGCAGTACTTC.

This sequence joins TRBV24-1 and TRBJ2-1; possibly TRBD1 for D (8 bases). The V end was cut by 2 bases, the J end by 4 bases, with 17 bases between. The CDR3 covers 17 residues. Per germline, CDR1 KGHDR and CDR2 SFDVKD. Here the CDR3 reads CATSDSYGQGGYNEQFF. CDR3 sequence (DNA): TGTGCCACCAGTGATTCTTACGGACAGGGAGGGTACAATGAGCAGTTCTTC.

This chain joins TRBV29-1 and TRBJ2-5; 11 bases map to TRBD2. Germline CDR1 reads SQVTM; CDR2 reads ANQGSEA. Germline trimming cut 7 bases from V and 8 bases from J; bases unmatched to any gene: 12. This CDR3 spans 14 amino acids. CDR3 DNA: TGCAGCGCGCCGGGACTAGCGGTGGGGGGAACCCAGTACTTC. This translates into CSAPGLAVGGTQYF.

J is TRBJ2-7 and V is TRBV2, with 8 bases matching TRBD1. CDR1 and CDR2 from the germline V gene are SNHLY and FYNNEI. This CDR3 comprises 13 residues. V trimming: 7 bases; J trimming: 2 bases; junction bases outside the gene matches: 4. CDR3 nucleotide sequence: TGTGCCAGCATGGACAGGGAAACCTACGAGCAGTACTTC. The encoded protein is CASMDRETYEQYF.

This clone came up a few times. The chain recombines TRBV28 with TRBJ2-2, with D possibly TRBD1 on 7 matching bases. Trimming cost V 2 bases and J 0 bases, with 10 bases left between them. This CDR3 spans 16 amino acids. Germline lookup yields CDR1 MDHEN and CDR2 SYDVKM. The CDR3 reads CASSLGGTANTGELFF. The CDR3 region has the DNA TGTGCCAGCAGTTTAGGCGGGACAGCGAACACCGGGGAGCTGTTTTTT.

The chain couples TRBV9 to TRBJ2-1, with D unresolved. The V end lost 0 bases, the J end lost 4 bases, and 8 bases lay between the germline ends. This CDR3 region has 14 residues. Germline CDR1 SGDLS, CDR2 YYNGEE. CDR3: CASSVGQKYNEQFF. The CDR3, as DNA: TGTGCCAGCAGCGTAGGGCAGAAATACAATGAGCAGTTCTTC.

This sequence joins TRBV24-1 and TRBJ1-3; D perhaps matches TRBD1 (5 bases). This CDR3 comprises 14 residues. Looked up from germline, CDR1 is KGHDR and CDR2 is SFDVKD. V gave up 6 bases and J gave up 7 bases, with 15 bases separating them. CDR3 region: CATSSGFPRNTIYF. The CDR3 bases are TGTGCCACCAGTTCAGGGTTTCCTCGGAACACCATATATTTT.

V usage is TRBV5-4 and J usage is TRBJ1-1, with D perhaps matching TRBD1 (5 bases). This CDR3 contains 16 residues. CDR1 and CDR2 from the germline V gene are SGHNT and YYREEE (reference sequence). Trimming cost V 4 bases and J 4 bases, with 20 bases left between them. The CDR3 nucleotides are TGTGCCAGCAGCCCTGGAGGTGCGGGGGTGGTCACTGAAGCTTTCTTT. Amino acids: CASSPGGAGVVTEAFF.

The J gene is TRBJ1-4, the V gene TRBV30; the match to TRBD1 covers 8 bases. This CDR3 is 15 amino acids long. Germline V gene data show CDR1 as GTSNPN and CDR2 as SVGIG (reference sequence). The V gene end was trimmed by 5 bases and the J gene end by 4 bases; junction bases not matched to a gene: 9. The CDR3 nucleotides are TGTGCCTGGTGCCCCCGGGACAGGAGTAATGAAAAACTGTTTTTT. Amino acids: CAWCPRDRSNEKLFF.